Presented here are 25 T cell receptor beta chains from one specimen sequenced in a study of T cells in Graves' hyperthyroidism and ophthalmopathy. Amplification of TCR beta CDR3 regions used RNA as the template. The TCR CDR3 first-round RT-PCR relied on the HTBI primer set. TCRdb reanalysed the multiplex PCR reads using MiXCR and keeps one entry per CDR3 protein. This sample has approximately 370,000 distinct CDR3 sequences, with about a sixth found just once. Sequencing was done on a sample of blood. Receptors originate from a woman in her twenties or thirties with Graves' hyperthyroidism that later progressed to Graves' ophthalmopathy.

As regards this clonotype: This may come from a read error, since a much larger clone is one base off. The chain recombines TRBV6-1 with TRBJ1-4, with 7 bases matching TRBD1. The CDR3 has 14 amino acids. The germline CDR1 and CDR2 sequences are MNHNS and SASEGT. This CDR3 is CASSATGLNEELFF. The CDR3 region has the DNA TGTGCCAGCAGTGCGACAGGGTTGAATGAAGAACTGTTTTTT.

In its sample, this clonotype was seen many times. The CDR3 nucleotides read TGCGCCAGCAGCGCCGGTACTGGACAGGGGTCCCACGAGCAGTACTTC. It specifies CASSAGTGQGSHEQYF. The chain carries TRBV5-1 and TRBJ2-7; 9 bases match TRBD1. The CDR3 runs to 16 residues. V lost 4 bases, J lost 5 bases, and 13 bases stayed unmatched. Germline V gene data show CDR1 as SGHRS and CDR2 as YFSETQ.

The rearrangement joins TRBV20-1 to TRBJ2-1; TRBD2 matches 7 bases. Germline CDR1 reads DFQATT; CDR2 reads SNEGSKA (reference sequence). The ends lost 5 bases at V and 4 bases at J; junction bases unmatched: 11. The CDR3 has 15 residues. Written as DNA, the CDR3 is TGCAGTGCTCTTATCGTCACTAGCGCGTACAATGAGCAGTTCTTC. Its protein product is CSALIVTSAYNEQFF.

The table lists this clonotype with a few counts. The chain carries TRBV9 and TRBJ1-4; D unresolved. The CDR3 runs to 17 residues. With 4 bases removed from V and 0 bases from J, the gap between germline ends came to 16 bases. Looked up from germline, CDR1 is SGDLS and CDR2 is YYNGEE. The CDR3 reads CASSLGGGRATNEKLFF. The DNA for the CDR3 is TGTGCCAGCAGCCTCGGTGGAGGGAGAGCAACTAATGAAAAACTGTTTTTT.

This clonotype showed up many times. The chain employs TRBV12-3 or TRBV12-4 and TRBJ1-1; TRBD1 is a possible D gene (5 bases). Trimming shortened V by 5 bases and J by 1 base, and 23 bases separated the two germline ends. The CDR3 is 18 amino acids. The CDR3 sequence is CASSGGSIRAAANTEAFF. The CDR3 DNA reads TGTGCCAGCAGTGGGGGGAGTATCCGGGCCGCGGCGAACACTGAAGCTTTCTTT.

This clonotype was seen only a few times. Here the CDR3 reads CSVYSGIPFDPQFF. In DNA, the CDR3 is TGCAGCGTTTATAGCGGGATCCCTTTCGATCCGCAGTTCTTC. The V gene is TRBV29-1, the J gene TRBJ2-1; 8 nucleotides line up with TRBD2. V shed 5 bases and J 12 bases; nucleotides not matched to a gene: 15. The CDR3 sequence is 14 residues long. Germline CDR1 reads SQVTM; CDR2 reads ANQGSEA.

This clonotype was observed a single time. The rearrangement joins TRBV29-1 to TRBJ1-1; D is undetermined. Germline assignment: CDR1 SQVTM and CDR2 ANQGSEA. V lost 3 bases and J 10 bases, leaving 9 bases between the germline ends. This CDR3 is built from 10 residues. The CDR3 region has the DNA TGCAGCGTTGACAGTGGGCGAGCTTTCTTT. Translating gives CSVDSGRAFF.

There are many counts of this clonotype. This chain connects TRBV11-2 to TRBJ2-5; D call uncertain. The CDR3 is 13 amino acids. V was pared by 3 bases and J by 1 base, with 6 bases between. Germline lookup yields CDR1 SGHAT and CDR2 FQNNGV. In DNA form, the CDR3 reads TGTGCCAGCAGCTTCAGACCCCAAGAGACCCAGTACTTC. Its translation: CASSFRPQETQYF.

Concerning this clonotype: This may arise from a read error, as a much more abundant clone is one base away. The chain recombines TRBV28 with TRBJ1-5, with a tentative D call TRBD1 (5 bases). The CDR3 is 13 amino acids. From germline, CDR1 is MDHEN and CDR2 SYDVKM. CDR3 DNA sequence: TGTACCAGCAGTTCCTTATGGGGGCAGCCCCAGCATTTT. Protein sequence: CTSSSLWGQPQHF.

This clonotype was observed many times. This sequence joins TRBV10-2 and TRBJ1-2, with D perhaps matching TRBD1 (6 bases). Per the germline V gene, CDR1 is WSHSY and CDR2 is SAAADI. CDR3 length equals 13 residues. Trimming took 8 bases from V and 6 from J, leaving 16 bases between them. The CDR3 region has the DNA TGCGCCAGCTCGAGGTGGGGGCAGGATGGCTACACCTTC. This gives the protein CASSRWGQDGYTF.

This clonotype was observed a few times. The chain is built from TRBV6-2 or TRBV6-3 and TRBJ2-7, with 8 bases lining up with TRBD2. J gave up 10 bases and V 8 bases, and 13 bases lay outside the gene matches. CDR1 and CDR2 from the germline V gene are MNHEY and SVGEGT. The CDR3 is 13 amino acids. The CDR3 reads CASRGLAPWDQYF. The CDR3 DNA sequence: TGTGCCAGCCGCGGACTAGCCCCGTGGGATCAGTACTTC.

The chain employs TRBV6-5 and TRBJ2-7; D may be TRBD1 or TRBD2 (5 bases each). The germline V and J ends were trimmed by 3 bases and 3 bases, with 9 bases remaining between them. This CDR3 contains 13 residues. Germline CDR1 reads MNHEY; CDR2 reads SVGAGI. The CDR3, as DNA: TGTGCCAGCAGTTATGGGGACGGCTACGAGCAGTACTTC. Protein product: CASSYGDGYEQYF.

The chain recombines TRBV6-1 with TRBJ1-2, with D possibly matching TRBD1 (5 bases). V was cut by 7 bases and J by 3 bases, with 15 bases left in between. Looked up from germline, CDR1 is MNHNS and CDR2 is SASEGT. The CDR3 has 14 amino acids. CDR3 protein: CASTPGRWDYGYTF. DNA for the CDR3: TGTGCCAGCACCCCGGGGCGGTGGGACTATGGCTACACCTTC.

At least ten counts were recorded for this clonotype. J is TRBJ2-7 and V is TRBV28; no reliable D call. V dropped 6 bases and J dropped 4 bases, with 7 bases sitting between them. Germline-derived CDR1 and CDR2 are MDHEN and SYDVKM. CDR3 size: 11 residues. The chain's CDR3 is CASSFRYEQYF. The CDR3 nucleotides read TGTGCCAGCAGCTTTCGGTACGAGCAGTACTTC.

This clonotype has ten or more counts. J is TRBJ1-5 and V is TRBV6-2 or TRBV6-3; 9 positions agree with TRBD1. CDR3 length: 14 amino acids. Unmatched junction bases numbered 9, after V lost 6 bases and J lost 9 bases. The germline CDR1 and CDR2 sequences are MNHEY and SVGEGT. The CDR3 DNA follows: TGTGCCAGCAGCTATAACAGGGGGCCGATGCCCCAGCATTTT. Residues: CASSYNRGPMPQHF.

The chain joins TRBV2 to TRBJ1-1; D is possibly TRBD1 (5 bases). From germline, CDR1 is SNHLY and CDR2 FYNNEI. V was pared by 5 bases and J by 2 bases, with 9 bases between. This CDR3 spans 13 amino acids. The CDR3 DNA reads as TGTGCCAGCAGTCTAGGACATAACACTGAAGCTTTCTTT. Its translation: CASSLGHNTEAFF.

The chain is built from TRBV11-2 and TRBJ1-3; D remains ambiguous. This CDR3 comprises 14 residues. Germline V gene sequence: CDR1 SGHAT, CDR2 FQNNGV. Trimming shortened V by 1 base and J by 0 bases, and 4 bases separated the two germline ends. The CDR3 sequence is CASSLADSGNTIYF. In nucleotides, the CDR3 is TGTGCCAGCAGCTTAGCAGACTCTGGAAACACCATATATTTT. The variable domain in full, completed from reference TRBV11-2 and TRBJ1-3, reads EAGVAQSPRYKIIEKRQSVAFWCNPISGHATLYWYQQILGQGPKLLIQFQNNGVVDDSQLPKDRFSAERLKGVDSTLKIQPAKLEDSAVYLCASSLADSGNTIYFGEGSWLTVV.

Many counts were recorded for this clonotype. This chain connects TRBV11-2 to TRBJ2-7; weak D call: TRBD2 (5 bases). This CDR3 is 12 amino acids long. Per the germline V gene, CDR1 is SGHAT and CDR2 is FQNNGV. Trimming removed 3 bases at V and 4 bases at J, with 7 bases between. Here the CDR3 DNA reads TGTGCCAGCAGCTTTACGGGGTACGAGCAGTACTTC. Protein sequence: CASSFTGYEQYF.

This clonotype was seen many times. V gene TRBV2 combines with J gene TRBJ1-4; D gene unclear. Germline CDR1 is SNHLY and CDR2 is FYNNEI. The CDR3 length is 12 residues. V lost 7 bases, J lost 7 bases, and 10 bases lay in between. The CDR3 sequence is CASMSFGEKLFF. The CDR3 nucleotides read TGTGCCAGCATGTCCTTCGGTGAAAAACTGTTTTTT.

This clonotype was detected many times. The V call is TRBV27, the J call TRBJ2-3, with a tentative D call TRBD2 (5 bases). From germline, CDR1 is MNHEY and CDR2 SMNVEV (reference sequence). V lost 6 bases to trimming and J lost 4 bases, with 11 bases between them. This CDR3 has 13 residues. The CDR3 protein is CASRSLEADTQYF. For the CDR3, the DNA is TGTGCCAGCAGGTCACTAGAGGCAGATACGCAGTATTTT.

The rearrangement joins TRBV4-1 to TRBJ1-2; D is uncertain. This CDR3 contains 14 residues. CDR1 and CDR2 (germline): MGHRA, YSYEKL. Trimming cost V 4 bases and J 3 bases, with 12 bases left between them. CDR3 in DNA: TGCGCCAGCAGCCGAGGCGAAAGGGACTATGGCTACACCTTC. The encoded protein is CASSRGERDYGYTF.

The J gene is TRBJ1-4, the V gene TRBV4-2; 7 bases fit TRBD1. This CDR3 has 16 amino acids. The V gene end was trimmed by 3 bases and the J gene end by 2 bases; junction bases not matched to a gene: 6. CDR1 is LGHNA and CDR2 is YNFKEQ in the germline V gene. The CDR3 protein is CASSQVTGVTNEKLFF. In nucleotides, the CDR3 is TGTGCCAGCAGCCAGGTCACAGGGGTGACTAATGAAAAACTGTTTTTT.

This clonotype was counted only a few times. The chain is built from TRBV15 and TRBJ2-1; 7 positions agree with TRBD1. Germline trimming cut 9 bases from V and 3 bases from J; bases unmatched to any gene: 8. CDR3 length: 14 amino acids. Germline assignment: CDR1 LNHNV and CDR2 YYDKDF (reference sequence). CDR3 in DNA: TGTGCCACTGAACAGGGGTTGAACTACAATGAGCAGTTCTTC. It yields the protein CATEQGLNYNEQFF. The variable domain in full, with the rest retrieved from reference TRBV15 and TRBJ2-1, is DAMVIQNPRYQVTQFGKPVTLSCSQTLNHNVMYWYQQKSSQAPKLLFHYYDKDFNNEADTPDNFQSRRPNTSFCFLDIRSPGLGDTAMYLCATEQGLNYNEQFFGPGTRLTVL.

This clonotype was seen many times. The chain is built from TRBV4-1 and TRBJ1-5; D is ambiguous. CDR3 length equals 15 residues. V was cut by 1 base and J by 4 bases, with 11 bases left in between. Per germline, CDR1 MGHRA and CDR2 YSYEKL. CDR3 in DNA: TGCGCCAGCAGCCAAGGTCCGGCAGCAAATCAGCCCCAGCATTTT. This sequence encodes CASSQGPAANQPQHF.

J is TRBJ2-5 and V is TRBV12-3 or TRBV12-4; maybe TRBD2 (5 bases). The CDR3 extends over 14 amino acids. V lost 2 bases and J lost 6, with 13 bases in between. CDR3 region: CASSLRNSGKTQYF. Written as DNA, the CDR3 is TGTGCCAGCAGTTTACGTAACTCGGGAAAGACCCAGTACTTC.